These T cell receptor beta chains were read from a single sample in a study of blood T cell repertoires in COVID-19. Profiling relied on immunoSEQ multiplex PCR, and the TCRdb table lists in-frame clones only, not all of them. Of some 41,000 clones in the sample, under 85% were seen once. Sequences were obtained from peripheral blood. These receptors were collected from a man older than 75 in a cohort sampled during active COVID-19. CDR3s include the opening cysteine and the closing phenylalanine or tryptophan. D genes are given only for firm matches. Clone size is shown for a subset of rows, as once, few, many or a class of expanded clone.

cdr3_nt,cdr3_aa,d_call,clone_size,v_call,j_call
TGCGCCAGCAGCTCATCGGGAGCGGCCTATGGCTACACCTTC,CASSSSGAAYGYTF,.,few,TRBV5-1,TRBJ1-2
TGTGCCAGCAGCCGAACAGAGAACACTGAAGCTTTCTTT,CASSRTENTEAFF,.,.,TRBV11-2,TRBJ1-1
TGTGCCAGCAGCTTAGGCCCATCTAACTACGAGCAGTACTTC,CASSLGPSNYEQYF,.,.,TRBV7-2,TRBJ2-7
TGCGCCAGCAGCTTGACAACGTACCAAGAGACCCAGTACTTC,CASSLTTYQETQYF,.,.,TRBV5-1,TRBJ2-5
TGTGCCAGCAGTGATAACAGGGGGCAAACTGAAGCTTTCTTT,CASSDNRGQTEAFF,TRBD1,.,TRBV2,TRBJ1-1
TGTGCCAGCTCAGGTCGGGGTGGCTATGGCTACACCTTC,CASSGRGGYGYTF,.,.,TRBV18,TRBJ1-2
TGTGCCCTCCCGCGAGGTTACTCCACAGATACGCAGTATTTT,CALPRGYSTDTQYF,.,.,TRBV27,TRBJ2-3
TGTGCCAGCAGTTTACAGAGGGCCCACGAGCAGTACTTC,CASSLQRAHEQYF,.,.,TRBV28,TRBJ2-7
TGTGCCAGCAGTGCGGGACAGGGGGCGGCCTACACCTTC,CASSAGQGAAYTF,TRBD1,.,TRBV2,TRBJ1-2
TGTGCCACCAGCAGAGATCCAGCGAGCACAGATACGCAGTATTTT,CATSRDPASTDTQYF,.,.,TRBV15,TRBJ2-3
TGTGCCAGCCCAGCGGGGGGCACGTCGGTGAACACTGAAGCTTTCTTT,CASPAGGTSVNTEAFF,.,.,TRBV11-3,TRBJ1-1
TGCGCCAGCAGCCGCCAGGGTTCTAGCAATCAGCCCCAGCATTTT,CASSRQGSSNQPQHF,.,.,TRBV4-1,TRBJ1-5
TGTGCCAGCGTACGGGACAGGGGAGGTGGCTACACCTTC,CASVRDRGGGYTF,TRBD1,.,TRBV7-2,TRBJ1-2
TGCGCCAGCAGCAGAGGACAGGGAGTCACTGAGCAGTTCTTC,CASSRGQGVTEQFF,TRBD1,few,TRBV4-3,TRBJ2-1
TGTGCCAGCAGCCACCGCGGGACAGGGCGGCAGTACTTC,CASSHRGTGRQYF,TRBD1,.,TRBV11-3,TRBJ2-7
TGTGCCAGCAGCGCCCAGGGTGGGGCGGAGACCCAGTACTTC,CASSAQGGAETQYF,.,once,TRBV9,TRBJ2-5
TGTGCCAGCAGTTTATACGGGAACTATGGCTACACCTTC,CASSLYGNYGYTF,.,.,TRBV27,TRBJ1-2
TGCGCCAGCAGTTCCTCCCCTAGCGGAGATACGCAGTATTTT,CASSSSPSGDTQYF,TRBD2,.,TRBV10-1,TRBJ2-3
TGTGCCACCAGTGCGGGACAGGGCCCTTACTATGGCTACACCTTC,CATSAGQGPYYGYTF,TRBD1,.,TRBV24-1,TRBJ1-2
TGTGCCAGCAGCCTACAGTCCCCTATAGGGGTTCTTACCGGGGAGCTGTTTTTT,CASSLQSPIGVLTGELFF,.,.,TRBV7-2,TRBJ2-2
TGTGCCACCAGTGATGGGGGTACAGGGCTTAATGAGCAGTTCTTC,CATSDGGTGLNEQFF,.,.,TRBV24-1,TRBJ2-1
TGTGCCTGGGGGGGTAGCGGGAGCGGGGAGACCCAGTACTTC,CAWGGSGSGETQYF,TRBD2,.,TRBV30,TRBJ2-5
TGTGCCAGCAGTGCGATAGGCAGGGGCACTGAAGCTTTCTTT,CASSAIGRGTEAFF,.,.,TRBV28,TRBJ1-1
TGTGCCATCAGTGAGTCTGGTCAAGCGACGGCCCAGCATTTT,CAISESGQATAQHF,.,.,TRBV10-3,TRBJ1-5
TGTGCCAGCAGGGCGTCGGGTGGGAACACTGAAGCTTTCTTT,CASRASGGNTEAFF,.,.,TRBV11-2,TRBJ1-1
TGTGCCAGCAGCTTGTATCAGGGGCTTATCGAGGAGAAGCAGTACTTC,CASSLYQGLIEEKQYF,.,.,TRBV5-6,TRBJ2-7
TGTGCCAGCAGAACAGCTAACTATGGCTACACCTTC,CASRTANYGYTF,.,.,TRBV5-5,TRBJ1-2
TGTGCCAGCAGCTTGTCAAGGGGCCTGGCCAACGTCCTGACTTTC,CASSLSRGLANVLTF,.,.,TRBV7-9,TRBJ2-6
TGTGCCAGTAGTCATACGCGGGTAACGAGAGAAACTGAAGCTTTCTTT,CASSHTRVTRETEAFF,.,.,TRBV19,TRBJ1-1
TGTGCCAGCAGTGTACAGGGGTTGGTGAACACTGAAGCTTTCTTT,CASSVQGLVNTEAFF,TRBD1,.,TRBV2,TRBJ1-1
TGCGCCAGCAGCTCCTTAGAAGGGGGCAACTATGGCTACACCTTC,CASSSLEGGNYGYTF,TRBD1,.,TRBV5-1,TRBJ1-2
TGTGCCAGCAGTGAAGCTGCCAGTCTGAAGACCCAGTACTTC,CASSEAASLKTQYF,.,.,TRBV6-1,TRBJ2-5
TGTGCCAGCTCAACTACAGGGGCAACTAATGAAAAACTGTTTTTT,CASSTTGATNEKLFF,TRBD1,.,TRBV18,TRBJ1-4
TGTGCCAGAAGAACCAGGTCTGGAAACACCATATATTTT,CARRTRSGNTIYF,.,.,TRBV3-1/TRBV3-2,TRBJ1-3
TGTGCCAGCAGCTCTAGACTAGCGGGAGACACCGGGGAGCTGTTTTTT,CASSSRLAGDTGELFF,TRBD2,.,TRBV7-2,TRBJ2-2
TGCGCCAGCAGCCAAGATACGACAGGCTCTTACGGGGAGCTGTTTTTT,CASSQDTTGSYGELFF,.,.,TRBV4-1,TRBJ2-2
TGCGCCAGCAGAGAACAGATAGGAAGGGAGCTGTTTTTT,CASREQIGRELFF,.,.,TRBV5-1,TRBJ2-2
TGTGCCAGTAGTGCCGGGGACAGGAAAAATGAAAAACTGTTTTTT,CASSAGDRKNEKLFF,TRBD1,.,TRBV19,TRBJ1-4
TGTGCCAGCAGCTTACAACGGGTTGCCGGGGAGCTGTTTTTT,CASSLQRVAGELFF,.,.,TRBV7-9,TRBJ2-2